These 24 T cell receptor beta chains were all obtained from the same sample, sequenced in a study of T cell responses to AZD1222 COVID-19 vaccine. The assay was immunoSEQ multiplex PCR, and TCRdb's table has in-frame clones only and misses some. In the table there are fewer than 150,000 clones, about 91% of which are singletons. The sample here was peripheral blood, taken 28 days after the second AZD1222 dose. The receptors derive from an adult who received the AZD1222 COVID-19 vaccine.

This chain uses TRBV11-1 with TRBJ2-5, with TRBD2 matching over 13 bases. The CDR3 spans 16 residues. Germline V lookup: CDR1 SGHAT, CDR2 FQDESV (reference sequence). Trimming took 4 bases from V and 2 from J; bases not matched to a gene: 4. The CDR3 sequence is CASSYLLAGGQETQYF. Written as DNA, the CDR3 is TGTGCCAGCAGCTACCTACTAGCGGGGGGGCAAGAGACCCAGTACTTC.

The J gene is TRBJ2-7, the V gene TRBV28, with 9 bases aligning to TRBD1. Germline values: CDR1 MDHEN, CDR2 SYDVKM. The CDR3 runs to 13 residues. Losses at the gene ends were 8 bases for V and 7 bases for J; bases not matched to a gene: 9. CDR3 in amino acids: CASRRDRVREQYF. In DNA form, the CDR3 reads TGTGCCAGCCGCCGGGACAGGGTTCGAGAGCAGTACTTC.

This rearrangement joins TRBV5-5 to TRBJ1-6, with D hard to call. The germline V gene encodes CDR1 SGHKS and CDR2 YYEKEE (reference sequence). V lost 2 bases and J lost 14, with 14 bases in between. This CDR3 comprises 13 residues. The CDR3 is CASSFQLGLSLHF. For the CDR3, the DNA is TGTGCCAGCAGCTTCCAACTTGGTTTGTCCCTCCACTTT.

The V gene is TRBV29-1, the J gene TRBJ1-2, with a possible D match to TRBD1 (5 bases). The CDR3 sequence is 9 residues long. Trimming shortened V by 6 bases and J by 10 bases, and 9 bases separated the two germline ends. CDR1 SQVTM and CDR2 ANQGSEA come from the germline V gene. The CDR3 here is CSVGDFYTF. CDR3 nucleotide sequence: TGCAGCGTGGGGGACTTCTACACCTTC.

The chain couples TRBV5-6 to TRBJ1-1; D is perhaps TRBD1 (6 bases). The germline V gene encodes CDR1 SGHDT and CDR2 YYEEEE. CDR3 size: 11 residues. Trimming cost V 2 bases and J 11 bases, with 10 bases left between them. The DNA of the CDR3 is TGTGCCAGCAGCTTTAGGGGGGATGCTTTCTTT. Translation gives CASSFRGDAFF.

This chain links TRBV28 with TRBJ2-1; a weak D match, TRBD2 (6 bases). The CDR3 consists of 15 residues. Trimming stripped 3 bases from V and 4 bases from J, with 13 bases between. The germline CDR1 and CDR2 sequences are MDHEN and SYDVKM. In DNA, the CDR3 is TGTGCCAGCAGTTTCGGCAGCGGGTATTACAATGAGCAGTTCTTC. This gives the protein CASSFGSGYYNEQFF.

Written as DNA, the CDR3 is TGTGCCAGCAGCCAAGACAGGGGGCTGTACAATGAGCAGTTCTTC. Its protein is CASSQDRGLYNEQFF. This chain connects TRBV14 to TRBJ2-1; 8 nucleotides align to TRBD1. The CDR3 covers 15 residues. Germline values: CDR1 SGHDN, CDR2 FVKESK. Losses at the gene ends were 0 bases for V and 4 bases for J; bases not matched to a gene: 2.

V gene TRBV10-2 combines with J gene TRBJ2-7, with TRBD1 matching over 8 bases. Per the germline V gene, CDR1 is WSHSY and CDR2 is SAAADI. CDR3 length equals 12 residues. With 6 bases clipped from V and 3 bases from J, the junction kept 1 base outside the gene matches. This CDR3 reads CASSGQGYEQYF. Written as DNA, the CDR3 is TGCGCCAGCAGCGGACAGGGCTACGAGCAGTACTTC.

The count of this clone is one. In DNA form, the CDR3 reads TGCAGCACAAGACAGGGGGGCACTGAAGCTTTCTTT. It yields the protein CSTRQGGTEAFF. This sequence joins TRBV29-1 and TRBJ1-1, with 9 bases aligning to TRBD1. CDR1 and CDR2 from the germline V gene are SQVTM and ANQGSEA. The CDR3 contains 12 residues. After removal of 8 bases from V and 4 bases from J, the junction contained 5 bases not matched to a gene.

The rearrangement uses TRBV5-1 and TRBJ2-5; TRBD2 matches 12 bases. Germline-derived CDR1 and CDR2 are SGHRS and YFSETQ. V was clipped by 6 bases and J by 2 bases; unmatched bases: 2. CDR3 length: 14 residues. The chain's CDR3 is CASTTSGGQETQYF. In DNA, the CDR3 is TGCGCCAGCACGACTAGCGGGGGACAAGAGACCCAGTACTTC.

The chain has TRBV6-4 and TRBJ1-1; D is perhaps TRBD1 (6 bases). Trimming took off 6 bases at V and 0 bases at J, with 11 bases between the two ends. Germline CDR1 and CDR2: MRHNA and SNTAGT. The CDR3 has 14 residues. Here the CDR3 reads CASRSGAVNTEAFF. The DNA for the CDR3 is TGTGCCAGCAGGTCAGGGGCCGTGAACACTGAAGCTTTCTTT.

The chain carries TRBV24-1 and TRBJ1-2; 7 bases fit TRBD1. This CDR3 has 14 residues. V lost 3 bases to trimming and J lost 4 bases; unmatched junction nucleotides: 4. The germline V gene has CDR1 KGHDR and CDR2 SFDVKD. For the CDR3, the DNA is TGTGCCACCAGTGATCCGGACAGGAGCTATGGCTACACCTTC. Translated: CATSDPDRSYGYTF.

This clone was seen just once. The CDR3, as DNA: TGTGCCAGCAGTTTGACCAATCGTGAAAAACTGTTTTTT. Protein product: CASSLTNREKLFF. J is TRBJ1-4 and V is TRBV12-3 or TRBV12-4; no clear D gene. V was pared by 3 bases and J by 7 bases, with 9 bases between. This CDR3 comprises 13 residues.

The V and J genes are TRBV18 and TRBJ1-6; no definite D call. The ends were cut back, 3 bases at V and 10 bases at J, with 13 bases in the middle. CDR3 length equals 14 residues. Germline CDR1 reads KGHSH; CDR2 reads LQKENI. The CDR3 spells CASSPPGSVSPLHF. The CDR3 bases are TGTGCCAGCTCACCCCCTGGGTCCGTGTCACCCCTCCACTTT.

This rearrangement joins TRBV7-2 to TRBJ2-2, with 8 nucleotides matching TRBD2. The CDR3 has 15 amino acids. Trimming at V came to 2 bases and at J to 7 bases, leaving 6 bases not matched to a gene. Germline V gives CDR1 SGHTA, CDR2 FQGNSA. CDR3 DNA: TGTGCCAGCAGCTTAAACGGACTAGCCATCGGGGAGCTGTTTTTT. Translated, it gives CASSLNGLAIGELFF. The variable domain in full, with the rest retrieved from reference TRBV7-2 and TRBJ2-2, is GAGVSQSPSNKVTEKGKDVELRCDPISGHTALYWYRQSLGQGLEFLIYFQGNSAPDKSGLPSDRFSAERTGGSVSTLTIQRTQQEDSAVYLCASSLNGLAIGELFFGEGSRLTVL.

The rearrangement uses TRBV6-5 and TRBJ1-1; D is unresolved. The germline V gene has CDR1 MNHEY and CDR2 SVGAGI. V gave up 6 bases and J gave up 8 bases, with 13 bases separating them. The CDR3 runs to 12 residues. In DNA, the CDR3 is TGTGCCAGCAGCCTCACGGCGGCCGAAGCTTTCTTT. This gives the protein CASSLTAAEAFF.

The chain employs TRBV13 and TRBJ1-6; TRBD1 matches 7 bases. Per the germline V gene, CDR1 is PRHDT and CDR2 is FYEKMQ (reference sequence). CDR3 size: 16 residues. Trimming took 5 bases from V and 8 from J; bases not matched to a gene: 12. The CDR3 bases are TGTGCCAGCAGCACTAAAAACAGGGGATATGATTCACCCCTCCACTTT. The encoded protein is CASSTKNRGYDSPLHF.

Comments on this clone: This CDR3 is also generated by other DNA sequences in the sample. The rearrangement links TRBV12-5 to TRBJ1-2, with unresolved D. V gave up 3 bases and J gave up 4 bases, with 6 bases separating them. This CDR3 is 12 amino acids long. CDR1 and CDR2 (germline): LGHNT, FRNRAP. The CDR3 bases are TGTGCTAGTGGTTTTTCGGGCTATGGCTACACCTTC. As protein: CASGFSGYGYTF.

The CDR3 region is CASSPSGTGGEAKNIQYF. In DNA form, the CDR3 reads TGTGCCAGCAGCCCCTCCGGGACAGGGGGCGAGGCCAAAAACATTCAGTACTTC. J is TRBJ2-4 and V is TRBV13, with 12 bases aligning to TRBD1. CDR1 is PRHDT and CDR2 is FYEKMQ in the germline V gene (reference sequence). The CDR3 totals 18 residues. Trimming cost V 5 bases and J 1 base; bases outside gene matches: 9.

The CDR3 sequence is CASSLRGQGLQPQHF. In DNA, the CDR3 is TGTGCCAGCAGTTTAAGGGGACAGGGATTACAGCCCCAGCATTTT. The chain uses TRBV28 and TRBJ1-5; TRBD1 matches 9 bases. The CDR3 loop spans 15 amino acids. J was trimmed by 7 bases and V by 2 bases; bases with no gene match: 6. Germline V gene lookup returns CDR1 MDHEN and CDR2 SYDVKM.

This clone was counted a few times. The gene calls are TRBV7-2 and TRBJ2-1, with D unresolved. The V and J ends lost 2 bases and 3 bases respectively, with 11 bases between them. The germline gives CDR1 SGHTA, CDR2 FQGNSA. This CDR3 region has 15 residues. The DNA for the CDR3 is TGTGCCAGCAGCTTATTCGATCAAAGCTACAATGAGCAGTTCTTC. Translated, it gives CASSLFDQSYNEQFF.

The chain uses TRBV5-8 and TRBJ2-5; 9 bases agree with TRBD1. CDR1 is SGHTS and CDR2 is YDEGEE in the germline V gene. The CDR3 sequence is 14 residues long. Losses at the gene ends were 4 bases for V and 5 bases for J; bases not matched to a gene: 6. CDR3 DNA sequence: TGTGCCAGCAGCCCTGGGACAGGGTGGGAGACCCAGTACTTC. It translates to CASSPGTGWETQYF.

This clone was picked up one time. The CDR3 sequence is CASRTGEAFGLSIYF. The CDR3 DNA is TGTGCCAGCAGGACAGGCGAAGCGTTCGGATTATCCATATATTTT. The chain carries TRBV6-5 and TRBJ1-3; possibly TRBD1 for D (6 bases). The CDR3 has 15 residues. V gave up 6 bases and J gave up 11 bases, with 23 bases separating them. Germline V lookup: CDR1 MNHEY, CDR2 SVGAGI.

The chain has TRBV11-2 and TRBJ1-6, with 10 bases matching TRBD1. Germline V lookup: CDR1 SGHAT, CDR2 FQNNGV. The V segment lost 5 bases and the J segment 7 bases; nucleotides outside the gene matches: 5. The CDR3 consists of 15 residues. The CDR3: CASSPTGGANSPLHF. DNA of the CDR3: TGTGCCAGCAGCCCGACAGGGGGCGCGAATTCACCCCTCCACTTT.